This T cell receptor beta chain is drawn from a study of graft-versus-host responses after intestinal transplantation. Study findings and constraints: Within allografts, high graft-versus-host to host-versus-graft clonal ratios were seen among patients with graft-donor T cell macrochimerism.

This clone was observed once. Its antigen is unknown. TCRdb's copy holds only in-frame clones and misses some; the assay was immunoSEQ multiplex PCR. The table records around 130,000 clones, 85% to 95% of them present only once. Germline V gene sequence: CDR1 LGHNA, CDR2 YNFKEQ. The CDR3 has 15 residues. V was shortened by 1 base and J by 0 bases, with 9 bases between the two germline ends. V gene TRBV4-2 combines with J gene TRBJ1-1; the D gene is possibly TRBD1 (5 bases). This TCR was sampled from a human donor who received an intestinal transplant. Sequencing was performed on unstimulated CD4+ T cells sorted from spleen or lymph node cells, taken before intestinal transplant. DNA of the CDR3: TGTGCCAGCAGCCAAGCGAGGGGTATGAACACTGAAGCTTTCTTT. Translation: CASSQARGMNTEAFF.